This T cell receptor (beta chain) was sequenced in a study of blood T cell repertoires in COVID-19. Study-wide background: Acute-phase and convalescent COVID-19 samples originated in the United States, Italy and Spain. In each case, the material was cDNA or gDNA derived from T cells, B-cell-depleted T cells, or PBMCs.

How the authors handled the data: Quantification of nucleated cells was approximated via reference gene primer amplification. Assay used: immunoSEQ multiplex PCR; TCRdb lists only in-frame clones, some missing. Clone size and the V and J calls come from that table; the DNA yielded D and trimming. The sample has about 170,000 clones, about 90% seen once. The germline gives CDR1 SGHTA, CDR2 FQGTGA. V was cut by 5 bases and J by 5 bases, with 13 bases left in between. This CDR3 spans 15 amino acids. The V gene is TRBV7-3, the J gene TRBJ1-6, with a weak D call TRBD1 (6 bases). The source is a man aged 25 to 45 with COVID-19, enrolled during active disease. Material for sequencing was peripheral blood. The CDR3 reads CASSPGWTDNSPLHF. Written as DNA, the CDR3 is TGTGCCAGCAGCCCAGGTTGGACAGATAATTCACCCCTCCACTTT.